What follows are 26 T cell receptor beta chains derived from one specimen sequenced in a study of blood T cell repertoires in COVID-19. The repertoire was sequenced with immunoSEQ multiplex PCR; TCRdb's copy has only in-frame clones and lacks some. The sample yields around 64,000 clones, about nine tenths seen once. Sequenced input: peripheral blood. Receptors originate from a human donor in a cohort sampled during active COVID-19.

The gene calls are TRBV11-2 and TRBJ1-4; no firm D call. The CDR3 has 12 residues. Trimming took off 1 base at V and 8 bases at J, with 5 bases between the two ends. The germline gives CDR1 SGHAT, CDR2 FQNNGV. CDR3 region: CASSLVREKLFF. CDR3 in DNA: TGTGCCAGCAGCTTAGTCAGGGAAAAACTGTTTTTT.

The chain recombines TRBV21-1 with TRBJ2-1; TRBD2, the D gene given by the table, was not confirmed from the DNA. TRBV21-1 is annotated as a pseudogene. This CDR3 has 15 residues. CDR3 in amino acids: CASSTGTSGSYEQFF. CDR3 DNA sequence: TGTGCCAGCAGCACTGGGACTAGCGGGAGCTATGAGCAGTTCTTC.

This rearrangement joins TRBV4-3 to TRBJ2-1; TRBD2 matches 10 bases. The CDR3 has 16 amino acids. V shed 0 bases and J 13 bases; nucleotides not matched to a gene: 12. Germline-derived CDR1 and CDR2 are LGHNA and YSLEER. As DNA, the CDR3 is TGCGCCAGCAGCCAAGATAGTTTTACTAGCGGGAAGAAACAGTTCTTC. Protein product: CASSQDSFTSGKKQFF.

This rearrangement joins TRBV29-1 to TRBJ2-1; 13 positions match TRBD2. The J segment lost 0 bases and the V segment lost 7 bases, leaving 6 bases of the junction unmatched. CDR1 is SQVTM and CDR2 is ANQGSEA in the germline V gene. The CDR3 consists of 16 residues. The CDR3 region is CSARGTSGISYNEQFF. The CDR3 nucleotides are TGCAGCGCTCGCGGGACTAGCGGGATCTCCTACAATGAGCAGTTCTTC.

The genes are TRBV25-1 and TRBJ2-1; 15 bases are shared with TRBD2. Germline assignment: CDR1 MGHDK and CDR2 SYGVNS. V gave up 5 bases and J gave up 9 bases; unmatched junction bases: 8. The CDR3 contains 16 residues. CDR3 region: CASSTAPGLAGGEQFF. Here the CDR3 DNA reads TGTGCCAGCAGTACCGCGCCGGGACTAGCGGGAGGTGAGCAGTTCTTC.

The CDR3 spells CASSPGTSGTDTQYF. The DNA for the CDR3 is TGTGCCAGCAGTCCCGGGACTAGCGGCACAGATACGCAGTATTTT. The chain is built from TRBV6-2 or TRBV6-3 and TRBJ2-3; 10 bases are shared with TRBD2. The germline V gene has CDR1 MNHEY and CDR2 SVGEGT. Trimming cost V 5 bases and J 1 base; bases outside gene matches: 3. This CDR3 region has 15 residues.

The chain has TRBV7-9 and TRBJ2-7, with 7 nucleotides matching TRBD1. The length of the CDR3 is 13 residues. Germline values: CDR1 SEHNR, CDR2 FQNEAQ (reference sequence). Germline trimming cut 4 bases from V and 4 bases from J; bases unmatched to any gene: 4. In nucleotides, the CDR3 is TGTGCCAGCAGCTCCTCCAGGGGGTACGAGCAGTACTTC. Translated, it gives CASSSSRGYEQYF.

This clone appeared a single time. This rearrangement joins TRBV7-3 to TRBJ2-7; 10 bases align to TRBD2. This CDR3 is 18 amino acids long. V was pared by 4 bases and J by 7 bases, with 19 bases of the junction left unmatched. Germline CDR1 and CDR2: SGHTA and FQGTGA. CDR3 amino acids: CASSSQGGTSAGRPEQYF. The DNA for the CDR3 is TGTGCCAGCAGCTCCCAGGGCGGGACTAGCGCCGGTCGTCCGGAGCAGTACTTC.

This clone was picked up one time. The rearrangement uses TRBV3-1 (or the pseudogene TRBV3-2) and TRBJ2-7, with 8 bases lining up with TRBD2. CDR3 size: 15 residues. V dropped 6 bases and J dropped 0; count of bases not matched to a gene: 7. Germline assignment: CDR1 LGHDT and CDR2 YNNKEL (reference sequence). CDR3 in DNA: TGTGCCAGCAGTCTTAGCGGGGCGCGCTCCTACGAGCAGTACTTC. It translates to CASSLSGARSYEQYF.

The J gene is TRBJ1-4, the V gene TRBV28, with a weak D call TRBD1 (5 bases). Trimming cost V 4 bases and J 4 bases, with 10 bases left between them. Per germline, CDR1 MDHEN and CDR2 SYDVKM. The CDR3 consists of 14 residues. In nucleotides, the CDR3 is TGTGCCAGCAGTTCAGGGTCTGTTAATGAAAAACTGTTTTTT. The encoded protein is CASSSGSVNEKLFF.

The V gene is TRBV15, the J gene TRBJ2-1; the D gene is possibly TRBD2 (6 bases). Germline assignment: CDR1 LNHNV and CDR2 YYDKDF (reference sequence). V gave up 3 bases and J gave up 5 bases, with 14 bases separating them. This CDR3 contains 15 residues. As DNA, the CDR3 is TGTGCCACCAGCAGTACCCGGGAGCGGCACAATGAGCAGTTCTTC. Translating gives CATSSTRERHNEQFF.

The V and J genes are TRBV20-1 and TRBJ2-3; 7 nucleotides agree with TRBD2. The CDR3 consists of 11 residues. The trim removed 3 bases at V and 9 bases at J, leaving 3 bases unmatched. In germline, CDR1 is DFQATT, CDR2 SNEGSKA (reference sequence). CDR3 coding DNA: TGCAGTGCTAGGGTGCGGGAGACGCAGTATTTT. Translation gives CSARVRETQYF.

The V gene is TRBV24-1, the J gene TRBJ1-2, with a weak D call TRBD1 (5 bases). The V gene lost 9 bases and the J gene lost 7 bases, with 14 bases spanning the gap. Germline V lookup: CDR1 KGHDR, CDR2 SFDVKD. The CDR3 consists of 12 residues. CDR3 coding DNA: TGTGCCACCCAACAGCTGGGGGGTGGCTACACCTTC. Translating it yields CATQQLGGGYTF.

V is TRBV6-2 or TRBV6-3 and J is TRBJ2-1, with 8 nucleotides matching TRBD2. Germline V lookup: CDR1 MNHEY, CDR2 SVGEGT. The ends lost 0 bases at V and 9 bases at J; junction bases unmatched: 7. The CDR3 is made up of 15 amino acids. DNA of the CDR3: TGTGCCAGCAGTTACTCTGACGGGAGGGCCGGTGAGCAGTTCTTC. Translation gives CASSYSDGRAGEQFF.

The chain recombines TRBV25-1 with TRBJ2-3; 9 bases map to TRBD2. The V gene end was trimmed by 5 bases and the J gene end by 5 bases; junction bases not matched to a gene: 8. The CDR3 loop spans 15 amino acids. Germline V gene sequence: CDR1 MGHDK, CDR2 SYGVNS. CDR3 loop: CASSWLAGTQDTQYF. The CDR3 region has the DNA TGTGCCAGCAGTTGGCTAGCGGGAACCCAAGATACGCAGTATTTT.

This clone was recorded only once. V gene TRBV7-8 combines with J gene TRBJ1-5; a weak D match, TRBD1 (6 bases). V was trimmed by 1 base and J by 0 bases, leaving 7 bases between them. Germline lookup yields CDR1 SGHVS and CDR2 FQNEAQ. CDR3 length: 15 amino acids. The CDR3, as DNA: TGTGCCAGCAGCTTAGACAGGGTTAGCAATCAGCCCCAGCATTTT. Translating gives CASSLDRVSNQPQHF.

The gene calls are TRBV5-1 and TRBJ2-3, with 8 bases that match TRBD1. There are 16 residues in the CDR3. Germline V lookup: CDR1 SGHRS, CDR2 YFSETQ. The J segment lost 4 bases and the V segment lost 3 bases, leaving 10 bases of the junction unmatched. The CDR3 DNA follows: TGCGCCAGCAGCTACCGGGACAGGCTGAGAGCAGATACGCAGTATTTT. It yields the protein CASSYRDRLRADTQYF.

The rearrangement links TRBV7-6 to TRBJ2-1; 7 positions match TRBD2. V dropped 5 bases and J dropped 12; count of bases not matched to a gene: 16. Germline CDR1 SGHVS, CDR2 FNYEAQ. This CDR3 is built from 15 residues. CDR3 protein: CASSKTSDGLGWQFF. CDR3 DNA sequence: TGTGCCAGCAGCAAAACTAGCGATGGCTTAGGATGGCAGTTCTTC.

The rearrangement joins TRBV2 to TRBJ2-3; 7 nucleotides agree with TRBD2. The CDR3 covers 18 residues. Unmatched junction bases numbered 15, after V lost 6 bases and J lost 0 bases. Germline CDR1 and CDR2: SNHLY and FYNNEI. Written as DNA, the CDR3 is TGTGCCAGCAGACGGGGGGTAGGTGGGAAAGATAGCACAGATACGCAGTATTTT. Translated, it gives CASRRGVGGKDSTDTQYF.

This clone was detected a few times. The J gene is TRBJ2-7, the V gene TRBV3-1 (or the pseudogene TRBV3-2), with 7 bases aligning to TRBD2. The V and J ends lost 4 bases and 6 bases, in that order; junction bases with no gene match: 18. CDR1 and CDR2 from the germline V gene are LGHDT and YNNKEL (reference sequence). The CDR3 extends over 17 amino acids. The CDR3 DNA follows: TGTGCCAGCAGCCCCGCGCCGGGCGCGGGAGCACCCTCCGAGCAGTACTTC. It is translated as CASSPAPGAGAPSEQYF.

The chain couples TRBV3-1 (or the pseudogene TRBV3-2) to TRBJ2-1, with D maybe TRBD2 (6 bases). The V and J ends lost 3 bases and 12 bases respectively, with 9 bases between them. Per germline, CDR1 LGHDT and CDR2 YNNKEL (reference sequence). The length of the CDR3 is 11 residues. CDR3 DNA: TGTGCCAGCAGCCACCGGGAGAGGCAGTTCTTC. The encoded protein is CASSHRERQFF.

The chain employs TRBV3-1 (or the pseudogene TRBV3-2) and TRBJ2-3; D unresolved. Trimming left V 1 base short and J 7 bases short, with 6 bases between. This CDR3 has 12 amino acids. The germline V gene encodes CDR1 LGHDT and CDR2 YNNKEL (reference sequence). The chain's CDR3 is CASSQAENTQYF. Here the CDR3 DNA reads TGTGCCAGCAGCCAAGCTGAGAATACGCAGTATTTT.

The CDR3 region has the DNA TGTGCCAGTAGTGCACAGGGGATTTTCACTGAAGCTTTCTTT. Protein: CASSAQGIFTEAFF. The V gene is TRBV19, the J gene TRBJ1-1; TRBD1 matches 7 bases. Germline CDR1 is LNHDA and CDR2 is SQIVND (reference sequence). J gave up 4 bases and V 5 bases, and 7 bases lay outside the gene matches. This CDR3 spans 14 amino acids.

The CDR3 nucleotides are TGTGCCAGCAGCTTAGAAGGGACTAGCGGGAGGGCAGGGGAGCAGTACTTC. This sequence encodes CASSLEGTSGRAGEQYF. The rearrangement links TRBV7-2 to TRBJ2-7; 16 bases map to TRBD2. V shed 1 base and J 7 bases; nucleotides not matched to a gene: 7. From germline, CDR1 is SGHTA and CDR2 FQGNSA. This CDR3 comprises 17 residues.

This chain uses TRBV7-9 with TRBJ2-7, with TRBD1 matching 7 bases. This CDR3 spans 15 amino acids. The V segment lost 5 bases and the J segment 2 bases; nucleotides outside the gene matches: 9. Germline V gene data show CDR1 as SEHNR and CDR2 as FQNEAQ (reference sequence). The CDR3 DNA reads TGTGCCAGCAGCCCTCCTACGCAGGGGGCCTACGAGCAGTACTTC. Translation: CASSPPTQGAYEQYF.

V gene TRBV7-2 combines with J gene TRBJ1-1; 7 bases fit TRBD1. Germline-derived CDR1 and CDR2 are SGHTA and FQGNSA. This CDR3 contains 13 residues. Trimming at V came to 1 base and at J to 8 bases, leaving 4 bases not matched to a gene. CDR3 protein: CASSLGTGFEAFF. The CDR3 nucleotides are TGTGCCAGCAGCTTAGGGACAGGCTTCGAAGCTTTCTTT.